This T cell receptor (beta chain) was obtained from a study of T cell responses to AZD1222 COVID-19 vaccine. Study-level information: Second-dose schedules of about 4 or about 12 weeks were combined.

On this clone itself: Antigen unknown.

Overall study results and limits: Rises in breadth and depth of Spike-specific TCRs came after two AZD1222 doses. Epitopes outside B.1.351 and B.1.1.7 mutated regions reportedly drew nearly half of spike TCRs.

Per the germline V gene, CDR1 is MNHEY and CDR2 is SMNVEV (reference sequence). Deletions cut 3 bases from V and 7 bases from J, with 13 bases between. The CDR3 covers 14 residues. Clones were read by immunoSEQ multiplex PCR, and TCRdb kept only the in-frame ones, dropping some. This sample carries about 110,000 clones, 89% of them seen once, and the ten largest clones take about 4.8%. The specimen was peripheral blood, collected on day 0 of AZD1222 vaccination. J is TRBJ2-1 and V is TRBV27; possibly TRBD2 for D (6 bases). This receptor was identified in an adult in good health. The CDR3 spells CASSFMGGRNEQFF. CDR3 nucleotides: TGTGCCAGCAGTTTCATGGGGGGAAGGAATGAGCAGTTCTTC.